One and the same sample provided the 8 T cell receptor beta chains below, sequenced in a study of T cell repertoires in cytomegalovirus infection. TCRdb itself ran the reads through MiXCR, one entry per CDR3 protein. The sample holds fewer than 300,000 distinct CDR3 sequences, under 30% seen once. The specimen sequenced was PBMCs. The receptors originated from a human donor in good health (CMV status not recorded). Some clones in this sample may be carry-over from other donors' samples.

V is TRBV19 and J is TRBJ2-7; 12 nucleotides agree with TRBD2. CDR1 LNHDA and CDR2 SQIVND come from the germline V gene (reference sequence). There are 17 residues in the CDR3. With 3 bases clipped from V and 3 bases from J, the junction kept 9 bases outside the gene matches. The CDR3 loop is CASSISLLAGGLYEQYF. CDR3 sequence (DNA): TGTGCCAGTAGTATTTCGCTTCTAGCGGGAGGGCTCTACGAGCAGTACTTC.

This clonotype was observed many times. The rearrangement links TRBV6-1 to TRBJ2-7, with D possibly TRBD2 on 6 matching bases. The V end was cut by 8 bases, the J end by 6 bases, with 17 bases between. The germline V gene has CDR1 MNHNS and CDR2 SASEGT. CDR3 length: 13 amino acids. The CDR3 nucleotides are TGTGCCAGCGGGGAGGTCGGTCGGACCGAGCAGTACGTC. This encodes CASGEVGRTEQYV.

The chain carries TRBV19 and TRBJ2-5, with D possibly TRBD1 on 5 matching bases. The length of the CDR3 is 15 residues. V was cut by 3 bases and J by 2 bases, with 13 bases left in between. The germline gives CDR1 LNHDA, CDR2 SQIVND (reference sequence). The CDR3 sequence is CASSIRTSFQETQYF. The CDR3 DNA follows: TGTGCCAGTAGTATCCGGACATCGTTTCAAGAGACCCAGTACTTC.

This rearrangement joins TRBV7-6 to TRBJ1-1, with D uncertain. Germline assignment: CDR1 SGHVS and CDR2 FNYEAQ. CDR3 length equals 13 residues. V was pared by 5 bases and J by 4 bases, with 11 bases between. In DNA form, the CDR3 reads TGTGCCAGCAGCCCCCAACTAGGCACTGAAGCTTTCTTT. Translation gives CASSPQLGTEAFF.

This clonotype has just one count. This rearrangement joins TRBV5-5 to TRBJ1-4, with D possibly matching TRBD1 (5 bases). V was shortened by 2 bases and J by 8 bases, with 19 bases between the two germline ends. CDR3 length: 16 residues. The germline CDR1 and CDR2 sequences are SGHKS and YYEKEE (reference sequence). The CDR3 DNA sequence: TGTGCCAGCAGCTTTAAGTTGGGCAGGGAGGCGGAAAAACTGTTTTTT. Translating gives CASSFKLGREAEKLFF.

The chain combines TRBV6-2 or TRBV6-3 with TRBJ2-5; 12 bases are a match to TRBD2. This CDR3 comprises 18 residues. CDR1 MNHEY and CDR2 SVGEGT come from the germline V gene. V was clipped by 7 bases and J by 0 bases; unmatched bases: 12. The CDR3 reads CASKPESSGGGYQETQYF. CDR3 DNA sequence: TGTGCCAGCAAACCGGAGTCTAGCGGGGGGGGGTACCAAGAGACCCAGTACTTC.

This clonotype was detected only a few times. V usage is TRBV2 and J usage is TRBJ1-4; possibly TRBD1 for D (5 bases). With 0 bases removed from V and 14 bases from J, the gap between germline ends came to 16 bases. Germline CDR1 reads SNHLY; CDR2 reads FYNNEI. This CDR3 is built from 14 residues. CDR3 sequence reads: CASSEARGRAILFF. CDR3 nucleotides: TGTGCCAGCAGTGAAGCGAGGGGTCGAGCAATTCTGTTTTTT.

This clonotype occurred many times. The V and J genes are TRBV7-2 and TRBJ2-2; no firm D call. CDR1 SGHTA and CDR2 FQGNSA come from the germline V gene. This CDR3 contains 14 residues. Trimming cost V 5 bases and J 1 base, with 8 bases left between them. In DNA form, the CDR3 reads TGTGCCAGCAGCCCTGCCGGGAACACCGGGGAGCTGTTTTTT. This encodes CASSPAGNTGELFF. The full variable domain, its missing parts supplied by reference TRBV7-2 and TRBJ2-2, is GAGVSQSPSNKVTEKGKDVELRCDPISGHTALYWYRQSLGQGLEFLIYFQGNSAPDKSGLPSDRFSAERTGGSVSTLTIQRTQQEDSAVYLCASSPAGNTGELFFGEGSRLTVL.